The TCR beta chain under discussion was sequenced for a study of blood T cell repertoires in COVID-19. Everyone who took part was 18 to 89 years old, and they came from about 25 US areas. Two negative PCRs, clearance, or symptom resolution characterized the recovered Cohort 3 donors. The table came from immunoSEQ multiplex PCR; TCRdb's copy has only in-frame clones and leaves some out. The sample consists of roughly 330,000 clones, more than 75% of them appearing once. Germline V lookup: CDR1 MGHRA, CDR2 YSYEKL. Trimming stripped 3 bases from V and 3 bases from J, with 17 bases between. This CDR3 is built from 16 residues.

Sequenced sample: PBMCs or T cells enriched from blood (not recorded which). The rearrangement uses TRBV4-1 and TRBJ1-2, with D hard to call. This clonotype was obtained from a woman aged 18-29 years who had recovered from COVID-19. For the CDR3, the DNA is TGCGCCAGCAGCCAGGAAGAGGATTCACCTTACTATGGCTACACCTTC. Encoded protein: CASSQEEDSPYYGYTF.